These 18 T cell receptor beta chains share one sample of origin, sequenced in a study of early T cells in non-severe SARS-CoV-2 infection. TCRdb reprocessed the 5' RACE reads via MiXCR and lists one record per CDR3 protein. In the table there are tens of thousands of distinct CDR3 sequences, about 5.1% of which are singletons. Sequencing was carried out using whole blood. These receptors were collected from an adult who was a healthcare worker with PCR-confirmed SARS-CoV-2 infection or an uninfected control (not recorded which).

This clonotype has a count of ten or more. The V and J genes are TRBV28 and TRBJ1-1; 9 nucleotides align to TRBD1. The V segment lost 0 bases and the J segment 5 bases; nucleotides outside the gene matches: 4. Germline V gives CDR1 MDHEN, CDR2 SYDVKM. This CDR3 is built from 15 residues. The CDR3 sequence: CASSLWGQGGTEAFF. The CDR3, as DNA: TGTGCCAGCAGTTTATGGGGACAGGGAGGGACTGAAGCTTTCTTT.

This clonotype was recorded at least ten times. The V call is TRBV29-1, the J call TRBJ2-7; a possible D gene is TRBD2 (5 bases). Germline V gives CDR1 SQVTM, CDR2 ANQGSEA. This CDR3 contains 13 residues. V lost 3 bases and J 5 bases, leaving 14 bases between the germline ends. The CDR3 bases are TGCAGCGTTGAGGCTCGGGGTAGGAACGAGCAGTACTTC. The encoded protein is CSVEARGRNEQYF.

This clonotype was detected a few times. J is TRBJ2-5 and V is TRBV6-6; D is possibly TRBD2 (6 bases). Germline V CDR1 and CDR2: MNHNY, SVGAGI (reference sequence). Trimming took off 1 base at V and 0 bases at J, with 12 bases between the two ends. The CDR3 extends over 16 amino acids. The CDR3 region has the DNA TGTGCCAGCAGTTACTTTGGGAGGCCAGACCAAGAGACCCAGTACTTC. It translates to CASSYFGRPDQETQYF.

This clonotype was seen many times. J is TRBJ2-6 and V is TRBV20-1; D gene uncertain. The CDR3 contains 15 residues. CDR1 is DFQATT, CDR2 SNEGSKA, per germline (reference sequence). The V end lost 0 bases, the J end lost 0 bases, and 6 bases lay between the germline ends. The CDR3: CSARDIGSGANVLTF. In DNA form, the CDR3 reads TGCAGTGCTAGAGATATAGGCTCTGGGGCCAACGTCCTGACTTTC.

This rearrangement joins TRBV24-1 to TRBJ2-5, with TRBD2 matching 13 bases. This CDR3 comprises 18 residues. Germline V lookup: CDR1 KGHDR, CDR2 SFDVKD. Trimming took 1 base from V and 4 from J; bases not matched to a gene: 8. CDR3 coding DNA: TGTGCCACCAGTGATTTCCCGCTTGGACTAGCGGGGGTAGAGACCCAGTACTTC. Translation: CATSDFPLGLAGVETQYF.

This clonotype appeared many times. The V and J genes are TRBV5-1 and TRBJ2-2; no clear D. V was trimmed by 2 bases and J by 0 bases, leaving 8 bases between them. Per germline, CDR1 SGHRS and CDR2 YFSETQ. This CDR3 spans 15 amino acids. The CDR3 DNA follows: TGCGCCAGCAGCTTTGGAGCACCGAACACCGGGGAGCTGTTTTTT. It encodes CASSFGAPNTGELFF. The variable domain in full, with the rest retrieved from reference TRBV5-1 and TRBJ2-2, is KAGVTQTPRYLIKTRGQQVTLSCSPISGHRSVSWYQQTPGQGLQFLFEYFSETQRNKGNFPGRFSGRQFSNSRSEMNVSTLELGDSALYLCASSFGAPNTGELFFGEGSRLTVL.

This clonotype was observed many times. This chain uses TRBV12-3 or TRBV12-4 with TRBJ1-3, with D possibly TRBD1 on 5 matching bases. CDR3 size: 17 residues. Trimming removed 6 bases from V and 5 bases from J, with 23 bases in between. CDR3 DNA sequence: TGTGCCAGCAGGGGGATTAAGACCCAGGGTGGCAGAAACACCATATATTTT. It yields the protein CASRGIKTQGGRNTIYF.

This clonotype showed up many times. J is TRBJ1-1 and V is TRBV30; D might be TRBD1 (6 bases). CDR3 length equals 13 residues. CDR1 GTSNPN and CDR2 SVGIG come from the germline V gene (reference sequence). V was cut by 1 base and J by 4 bases, with 10 bases left in between. The chain's CDR3 is CAWSGDTGTEAFF. In DNA form, the CDR3 reads TGTGCCTGGAGTGGGGACACGGGCACTGAAGCTTTCTTT.

This clonotype was seen at least ten times. V is TRBV18 and J is TRBJ1-1; D ambiguous. V was trimmed by 1 base and J by 1 base, leaving 7 bases between them. CDR1 and CDR2 from the germline V gene are KGHSH and LQKENI. CDR3 length equals 14 residues. CDR3: CASSPQVPNTEAFF. The CDR3, as DNA: TGTGCCAGCTCACCACAGGTTCCGAACACTGAAGCTTTCTTT.

In its sample, this clonotype was seen many times. The J gene is TRBJ1-4, the V gene TRBV10-2; 9 positions agree with TRBD1. The CDR3 loop spans 14 amino acids. Germline values: CDR1 WSHSY, CDR2 SAAADI. V lost 6 bases, J lost 6 bases, and 5 bases stayed unmatched. CDR3 sequence (DNA): TGCGCCAGCAGCGATGGGACAGGGTATGAAAAACTGTTTTTT. Translation: CASSDGTGYEKLFF.

This clonotype was counted only a few times. The CDR3 is CSARSLRGAGGPSSTDTQYF. CDR3 coding DNA: TGCAGTGCTAGATCTCTCAGGGGGGCGGGAGGGCCTTCGAGCACAGATACGCAGTATTTT. The chain carries TRBV20-1 and TRBJ2-3, with TRBD2 matching 9 bases. The CDR3 extends over 20 amino acids. The V and J ends lost 2 bases and 0 bases, in that order; junction bases with no gene match: 18. Germline V CDR1 and CDR2: DFQATT, SNEGSKA (reference sequence).

This clonotype was recorded many times. The chain has TRBV7-6 and TRBJ2-1; TRBD2 aligns across 13 bases. V lost 5 bases, J lost 0 bases, and 22 bases stayed unmatched. This CDR3 has 23 amino acids. Looked up from germline, CDR1 is SGHVS and CDR2 is FNYEAQ. CDR3 sequence (DNA): TGTGCCAGCAGCCTCTCGGGGAGGGCGTCGGGACTAGCGGGATCAAGCTCCTACAATGAGCAGTTCTTC. Translated, it gives CASSLSGRASGLAGSSSYNEQFF.

In this sample, this clonotype turned up a few times. The rearrangement joins TRBV18 to TRBJ1-1, with a tentative D call TRBD1 (5 bases). This CDR3 spans 15 amino acids. Between the trimmed V and J ends, which lost 2 bases and 5 bases, there was a span of 15 bases. Looked up from germline, CDR1 is KGHSH and CDR2 is LQKENI. The CDR3 bases are TGTGCCAGCTCACCAGCCCAGACGGGGGGGACTGAAGCTTTCTTT. Protein: CASSPAQTGGTEAFF. Full variable domain (remainder filled in from reference TRBV18 and TRBJ1-1): NAGVMQNPRHLVRRRGQEARLRCSPMKGHSHVYWYRQLPEEGLKFMVYLQKENIIDESGMPKERFSAEFPKEGPSILRIQQVVRGDSAAYFCASSPAQTGGTEAFFGQGTRLTVV.

In this sample, this clonotype turned up many times. The CDR3 protein is CASSELATNEKLFF. The CDR3 region has the DNA TGTGCCAGCAGTGAATTAGCGACTAATGAAAAACTGTTTTTT. V is TRBV27 and J is TRBJ1-4, with D hard to call. This CDR3 is built from 14 residues. V was trimmed by 5 bases and J by 2 bases, leaving 9 bases between them. Germline values: CDR1 MNHEY, CDR2 SMNVEV (reference sequence). Full variable domain (remainder filled in from reference TRBV27 and TRBJ1-4): EAQVTQNPRYLITVTGKKLTVTCSQNMNHEYMSWYRQDPGLGLRQIYYSMNVEVTDKGDVPEGYKVSRKEKRNFPLILESPSPNQTSLYFCASSELATNEKLFFGSGTQLSVL.

This clonotype was observed a few times. The genes are TRBV7-3 and TRBJ1-4; D is possibly TRBD1 (6 bases). In germline, CDR1 is SGHTA, CDR2 FQGTGA. The CDR3 loop spans 16 amino acids. Trimming left V 4 bases short and J 9 bases short, with 21 bases between. CDR3 region: CASSYYPGQGRKKLFF. For the CDR3, the DNA is TGTGCCAGCAGCTATTATCCCGGTCAGGGGAGAAAAAAACTGTTTTTT.

This clonotype was detected a few times. The chain is built from TRBV19 and TRBJ1-2, with TRBD1 as a possible D gene (5 bases). V lost 10 bases and J lost 7, with 19 bases in between. Germline V gene lookup returns CDR1 LNHDA and CDR2 SQIVND (reference sequence). CDR3 size: 13 residues. The CDR3 sequence is CATKKGPRSGYTF. The CDR3 region has the DNA TGTGCCACAAAGAAGGGGCCACGGAGTGGCTACACCTTC.

At least ten counts were recorded for this clonotype. The chain links TRBV18 to TRBJ2-1; D unclear. V lost 2 bases to trimming and J lost 8 bases, with 16 bases between them. Per germline, CDR1 KGHSH and CDR2 LQKENI. CDR3 length: 15 residues. The CDR3: CASSPGERTPYEQFF. Written as DNA, the CDR3 is TGTGCCAGCTCACCAGGTGAGAGGACCCCGTATGAGCAGTTCTTC.

There are many counts of this clonotype. This chain links TRBV29-1 with TRBJ2-2, with D possibly being TRBD1 or TRBD2 (6 bases each). Trimming shortened V by 6 bases and J by 1 base, and 12 bases separated the two germline ends. Per the germline V gene, CDR1 is SQVTM and CDR2 is ANQGSEA. The CDR3 length is 14 residues. The CDR3 DNA sequence: TGCAGCGTAGGGGGGACGGAGAACACCGGGGAGCTGTTTTTT. The encoded protein is CSVGGTENTGELFF.